This T cell receptor (beta chain) was identified in a study of blood T cell repertoires in COVID-19. Study context: Donors in the United States, Italy and Spain gave samples during acute or convalescent COVID-19. From T cells, B-cell-depleted T cells, or PBMCs came the material, which was cDNA or gDNA.

Original handling: By means of reference gene primer amplification, nucleated cell counts were estimated. Data came from immunoSEQ multiplex PCR; TCRdb stores just in-frame clones and leaves some out. From that table come the V and J calls and clone size; the DNA was used to work out D and trimming. In the table there are some 73,000 clones, around 81% of which are singletons. The CDR3 is 16 amino acids. In germline, CDR1 is LNHDA, CDR2 SQIVND (reference sequence). V dropped 5 bases and J dropped 0; count of bases not matched to a gene: 4. The sample taken for sequencing was peripheral blood. V is TRBV19 and J is TRBJ2-1, with TRBD1 matching over 10 bases. The receptor was isolated from a human donor in a cohort sampled during active COVID-19. The CDR3 region has the DNA TGTGCCAGTAGTGGCGACAGGGGGCTCTCCTACAATGAGCAGTTCTTC. This codes for CASSGDRGLSYNEQFF.